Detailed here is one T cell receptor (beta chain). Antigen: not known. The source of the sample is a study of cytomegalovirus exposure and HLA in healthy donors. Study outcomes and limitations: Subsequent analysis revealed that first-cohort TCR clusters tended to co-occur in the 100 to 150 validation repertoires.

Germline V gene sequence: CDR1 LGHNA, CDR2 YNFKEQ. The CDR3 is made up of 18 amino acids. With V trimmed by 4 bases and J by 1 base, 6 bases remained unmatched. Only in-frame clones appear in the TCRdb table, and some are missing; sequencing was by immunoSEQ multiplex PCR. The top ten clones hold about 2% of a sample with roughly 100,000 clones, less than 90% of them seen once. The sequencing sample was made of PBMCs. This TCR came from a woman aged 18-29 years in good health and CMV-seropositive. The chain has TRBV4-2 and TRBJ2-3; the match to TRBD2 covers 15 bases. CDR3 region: CASSPGLAGGPGTDTQYF. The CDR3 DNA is TGTGCCAGCAGCCCTGGACTAGCGGGGGGGCCTGGCACAGATACGCAGTATTTT.